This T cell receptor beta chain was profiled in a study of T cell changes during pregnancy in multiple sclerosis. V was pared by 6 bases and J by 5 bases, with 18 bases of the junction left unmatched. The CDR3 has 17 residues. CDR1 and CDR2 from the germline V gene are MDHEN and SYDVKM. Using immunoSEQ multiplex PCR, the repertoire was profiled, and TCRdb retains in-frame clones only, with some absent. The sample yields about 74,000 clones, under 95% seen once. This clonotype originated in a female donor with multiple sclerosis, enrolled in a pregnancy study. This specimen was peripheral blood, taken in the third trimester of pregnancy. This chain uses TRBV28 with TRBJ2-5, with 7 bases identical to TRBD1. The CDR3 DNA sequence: TGTGCCAGCAGCCAGATCCGTTGGGACAGAAATTTGGAGACCCAGTACTTC. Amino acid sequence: CASSQIRWDRNLETQYF.